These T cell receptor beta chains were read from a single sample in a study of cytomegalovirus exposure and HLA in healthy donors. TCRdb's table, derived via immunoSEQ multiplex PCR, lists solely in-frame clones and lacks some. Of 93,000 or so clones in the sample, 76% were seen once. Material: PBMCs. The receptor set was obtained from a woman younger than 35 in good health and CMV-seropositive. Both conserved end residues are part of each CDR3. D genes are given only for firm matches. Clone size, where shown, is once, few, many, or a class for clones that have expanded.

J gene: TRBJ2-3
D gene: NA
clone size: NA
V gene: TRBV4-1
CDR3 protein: CASGSAGTDTQYF
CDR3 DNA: TGCGCCAGCGGAAGCGCAGGCACAGATACGCAGTATTTT

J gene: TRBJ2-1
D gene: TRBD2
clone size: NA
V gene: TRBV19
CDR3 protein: CASGRGGGRDEQFF
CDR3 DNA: TGTGCCAGTGGGCGGGGGGGAGGTAGGGATGAGCAGTTCTTC

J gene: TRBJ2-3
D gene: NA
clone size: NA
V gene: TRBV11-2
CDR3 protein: CASSSGTDTQYF
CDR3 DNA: TGTGCCAGCAGTTCAGGGACAGATACGCAGTATTTT

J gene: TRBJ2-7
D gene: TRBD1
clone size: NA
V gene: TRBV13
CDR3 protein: CASSLGLRDSSYEQYF
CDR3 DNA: TGTGCCAGCAGCTTAGGCTTACGGGACAGCTCCTACGAGCAGTACTTC

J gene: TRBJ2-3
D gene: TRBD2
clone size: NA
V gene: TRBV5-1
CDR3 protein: CASSSQRGGTLTDTQYF
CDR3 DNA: TGCGCCAGCAGCTCCCAGCGGGGGGGCACCCTCACAGATACGCAGTATTTT

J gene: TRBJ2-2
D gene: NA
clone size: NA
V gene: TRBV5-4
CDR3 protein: CASRRDTGELFF
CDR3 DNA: TGTGCCAGCAGACGGGACACCGGGGAGCTGTTTTTT

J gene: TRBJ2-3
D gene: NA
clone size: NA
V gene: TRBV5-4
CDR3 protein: CASSWGGPTDTQYF
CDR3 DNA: TGTGCCAGCAGCTGGGGGGGCCCCACAGATACGCAGTATTTT

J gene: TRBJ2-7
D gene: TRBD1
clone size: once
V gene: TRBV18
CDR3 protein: CASSPRTGDSYEQYF
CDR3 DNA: TGTGCCAGCTCACCCCGGACAGGGGACTCCTACGAGCAGTACTTC

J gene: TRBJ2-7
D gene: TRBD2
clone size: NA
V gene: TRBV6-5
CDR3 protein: CASSYGGRASEQYF
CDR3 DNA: TGTGCCAGCAGTTACGGCGGGAGGGCGAGCGAGCAGTACTTC

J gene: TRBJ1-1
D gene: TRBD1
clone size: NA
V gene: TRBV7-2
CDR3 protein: CASSLRDRNTEAFF
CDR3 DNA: TGTGCCAGCAGCTTACGGGACAGGAACACTGAAGCTTTCTTT

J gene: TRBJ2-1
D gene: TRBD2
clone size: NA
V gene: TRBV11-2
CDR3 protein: CASSLEVGREAEQFF
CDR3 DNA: TGTGCCAGCAGCTTAGAGGTAGGGCGGGAGGCTGAGCAGTTCTTC

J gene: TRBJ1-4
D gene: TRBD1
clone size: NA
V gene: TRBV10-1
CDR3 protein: CARGDRATNEKLFF
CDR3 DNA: TGCGCCAGAGGGGACAGAGCAACTAATGAAAAACTGTTTTTT

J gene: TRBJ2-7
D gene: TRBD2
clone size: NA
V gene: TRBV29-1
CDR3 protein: CSVIGGRTGEQYF
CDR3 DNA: TGCAGCGTAATTGGCGGGAGGACGGGAGAGCAGTACTTC

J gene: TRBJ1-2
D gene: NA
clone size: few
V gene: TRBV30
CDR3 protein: CAWSQGLVGYTF
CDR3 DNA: TGTGCCTGGAGTCAGGGGTTGGTTGGCTACACCTTC